This TCR beta chain was obtained from a study of Graves' ophthalmopathy and Graves' hyperthyroidism. As for the study in general: A follow-up of 18 months without ophthalmopathy meant that hyperthyroidism was stable. Study results and caveats: Thyroid clonotypes that were expanded above 0.001 frequency mostly also appeared in blood.

Hyperthyroidism patients had new diagnoses, durations under 2 months, and ages of 18 to 65. Physicians reached a diagnosis by relying on clinical symptoms, serum thyroxine, TRAb, thyroid ultrasound and orbital computed tomography. Concerning this clonotype itself: Its specificity is not known.

The CDR3 extends over 13 amino acids. V shed 3 bases, J shed 7 bases, and the junction held 4 bases outside the gene matches. The germline gives CDR1 SEHNR, CDR2 FQNEAQ (reference sequence). Using RNA transcripts, the TCR beta CDR3 regions were amplified. HTBI primers were employed in first-round RT-PCR, then a second-round multiplex PCR followed. TCRdb re-analysed the multiplex PCR reads in MiXCR, keeping a single row per CDR3 protein. This sample has over a million distinct CDR3 sequences; about 40% occur once, and the top ten carry 11%. The sample consisted of peripheral blood or thyroid tissue (not recorded which). V is TRBV7-9 and J is TRBJ1-2; 8 bases match TRBD1. The receptor was derived from an adult man with Graves' hyperthyroidism. The CDR3 nucleotides are TGTGCCAGCAGCTTGGAGACAGGGGTTGGCTACACCTTC. The encoded protein is CASSLETGVGYTF. The full variable domain, its missing parts supplied by reference TRBV7-9 and TRBJ1-2, is DTGVSQNPRHKITKRGQNVTFRCDPISEHNRLYWYRQTLGQGPEFLTYFQNEAQLEKSRLLSDRFSAERPKGSFSTLEIQRTEQGDSAMYLCASSLETGVGYTFGSGTRLTVV.